These 14 T cell receptor beta chains were sequenced from one sample in a study of T cells after posttransplantation cyclophosphamide (dated by TCRdb to about 2016). Library preparation was by the immunoSEQ multiplex PCR assay. This is the immuneACCESS table as TCRdb keeps it, with only in-frame sequences that have V and J called. A part of the clones is gone; compared with another copy, unresolved V genes explain less than half, and the rest is unexplained. This sample includes around 8,000 clones, and none of them was observed just once. The ten top clones hold 5.5% of the sample. The time point label corresponds to: posttransplant day relative to BM transplant. What the treatment or condition label conveys for this sample: high-dose cyclophosphamide on days +3 and +4 as single-agent GVHD prophylaxis. PTCy patients received busulfan and fludarabine conditioning, a related or unrelated marrow graft, and cyclophosphamide on days +3 and +4.

The sequencing used PBMCs, collected after allogeneic stem cell transplant with posttransplant cyclophosphamide. Receptors were obtained from a male patient aged 18 to 29 who received an allogeneic stem cell transplant from an unrelated donor, was CMV-positive, and had acute and chronic GVHD. Following a transplant, some T cells may be graft donor cells, not patient cells.

This clone was seen repeatedly, ten times or more. The chain combines TRBV6-5 with TRBJ1-2, with TRBD1 identical over 7 bases. Per the germline V gene, CDR1 is MNHEY and CDR2 is SVGAGI. V lost 4 bases, J lost 2 bases, and 7 bases stayed unmatched. The CDR3 contains 15 residues. The CDR3 reads CASSSGQRKNYGYTF. The DNA of the CDR3 is TGTGCCAGCAGTTCGGGACAGAGAAAAAACTATGGCTACACCTTC.

In this sample, this clone turned up many times. CDR3 residues: CASSRTGEGMGKQPQHF. CDR3 DNA: TGTGCCAGCAGCCGGACAGGGGAGGGGATGGGGAAACAGCCCCAGCATTTT. The gene calls are TRBV14 and TRBJ1-5, with TRBD1 matching 9 bases. This CDR3 spans 17 amino acids. CDR1 and CDR2 (germline): SGHDN, FVKESK. Losses at the gene ends were 4 bases for V and 7 bases for J; bases not matched to a gene: 14.

At least ten counts were recorded for this clone. The gene calls are TRBV4-1 and TRBJ2-3; weak D call: TRBD2 (6 bases). The CDR3 contains 13 residues. The germline V and J ends were trimmed by 6 bases and 3 bases, with 10 bases remaining between them. Germline lookup yields CDR1 MGHRA and CDR2 YSYEKL. The CDR3 reads CASRLGLTDTQYF. The CDR3 region has the DNA TGCGCCAGCAGACTCGGACTAACAGATACGCAGTATTTT.

There are many counts of this clone. V is TRBV19 and J is TRBJ1-5, with 7 bases that match TRBD1. CDR3 size: 15 residues. From germline, CDR1 is LNHDA and CDR2 SQIVND (reference sequence). V lost 4 bases and J lost 3; bases outside the gene matches: 6. The CDR3 is CASSTVTGTNQPQHF. DNA of the CDR3: TGTGCCAGTAGTACCGTGACAGGGACCAATCAGCCCCAGCATTTT.

This clone was seen many times. The gene calls are TRBV4-1 and TRBJ2-7; unclear D gene. V was trimmed by 4 bases and J by 2 bases, leaving 12 bases between them. This CDR3 is 14 amino acids long. Germline CDR1 is MGHRA and CDR2 is YSYEKL. CDR3 sequence reads: CASSPADKAYEQYF. DNA of the CDR3: TGCGCCAGCAGCCCTGCTGACAAAGCCTACGAGCAGTACTTC.

This clone was counted ten times or more. The genes are TRBV13 and TRBJ2-1, with 7 nucleotides matching TRBD2. V was pared by 5 bases and J by 8 bases, with 0 bases of the junction left unmatched. Germline V gene lookup returns CDR1 PRHDT and CDR2 FYEKMQ (reference sequence). This CDR3 spans 11 amino acids. The CDR3 DNA follows: TGTGCCAGCAGCCGGGGGGATGAGCAGTTCTTC. Protein product: CASSRGDEQFF.

This clone was detected many times. V usage is TRBV5-6 and J usage is TRBJ1-2, with TRBD1 matching over 8 bases. V was pared by 3 bases and J by 7 bases, with 5 bases of the junction left unmatched. Germline CDR1 and CDR2: SGHDT and YYEEEE. There are 13 residues in the CDR3. The CDR3 loop reads CASSSGTGTGYTF. The CDR3 coding sequence is TGTGCCAGCAGCTCGGGGACAGGTACTGGCTACACCTTC.

This clone has a count of ten or more. The V and J genes are TRBV5-1 and TRBJ2-2; D is ambiguous. V was shortened by 0 bases and J by 8 bases, with 8 bases between the two germline ends. CDR3 size: 13 residues. Per germline, CDR1 SGHRS and CDR2 YFSETQ. In DNA form, the CDR3 reads TGCGCCAGCAGCTTGGACAGTTCTGGGGAGCTGTTTTTT. It specifies CASSLDSSGELFF.

This clone came up many times. The chain is built from TRBV11-1 and TRBJ2-3, with 10 positions matching TRBD2. The V and J ends lost 4 bases and 0 bases, in that order; junction bases with no gene match: 7. The CDR3 runs 17 residues. Per germline, CDR1 SGHAT and CDR2 FQDESV (reference sequence). CDR3 DNA: TGTGCCAGCAGCTACTCCGGGACTAGCGTTAGCACAGATACGCAGTATTTT. Amino acids: CASSYSGTSVSTDTQYF. The complete variable domain, with remaining parts taken from reference TRBV11-1 and TRBJ2-3, reads EAEVAQSPRYKITEKSQAVAFWCDPISGHATLYWYRQILGQGPELLVQFQDESVVDDSQLPKDRFSAERLKGVDSTLKIQPAELGDSAMYLCASSYSGTSVSTDTQYFGPGTRLTVL.

This clone was counted many times. The chain combines TRBV18 with TRBJ2-3; D is undetermined. The V and J ends lost 1 base and 2 bases respectively, with 4 bases between them. This CDR3 spans 13 amino acids. The germline CDR1 and CDR2 sequences are KGHSH and LQKENI. The chain's CDR3 is CASSPQYTDTQYF. The DNA for the CDR3 is TGTGCCAGCTCACCACAATACACAGATACGCAGTATTTT.

This clone is large by share. The V gene is TRBV7-9, the J gene TRBJ2-1; 8 bases map to TRBD1. V gave up 5 bases and J gave up 0 bases; unmatched junction bases: 9. Germline V gene sequence: CDR1 SEHNR, CDR2 FQNEAQ (reference sequence). This CDR3 has 17 amino acids. The CDR3, as DNA: TGTGCCAGCAGCCCACGAAACAGGGGGAGCTCCTACAATGAGCAGTTCTTC. Protein product: CASSPRNRGSSYNEQFF.

This clone was seen ten or more times. The chain carries TRBV6-5 and TRBJ1-2; D not resolved. The germline CDR1 and CDR2 sequences are MNHEY and SVGAGI. The CDR3 is 16 residues long. The V end was cut by 2 bases, the J end by 5 bases, with 18 bases between. CDR3 loop: CASSYSRDDRAYGYTF. The CDR3 DNA reads TGTGCCAGCAGTTACAGCCGGGATGATCGGGCGTATGGCTACACCTTC.

This clone has ten or more counts. This chain links TRBV10-3 with TRBJ1-1; 8 bases fit TRBD1. CDR1 ENHRY and CDR2 SYGVKD come from the germline V gene. This CDR3 region has 19 residues. V gave up 0 bases and J gave up 0 bases; unmatched junction bases: 12. Written as DNA, the CDR3 is TGTGCCATCAGTGAGTCACGCGTCCGGGACAGGAGCATGAACACTGAAGCTTTCTTT. The encoded protein is CAISESRVRDRSMNTEAFF.

This clone was seen more than once but under ten times. Its ends do not fully match the called genes, so a read error is possible. CDR3 residues: CASSLGATNSNQPQNF. The CDR3 DNA is TGTGCCAGCAGCTTGGGGGCCACCAATAGCAATCAGCCCCAGAATTTT. The V gene is TRBV7-2, the J gene TRBJ1-5, with D possibly being TRBD1 (6 bases). This CDR3 is 16 amino acids long. Germline lookup yields CDR1 SGHTA and CDR2 FQGNSA. Variable domain in full (rest from reference TRBV7-2 and TRBJ1-5): GAGVSQSPSNKVTEKGKDVELRCDPISGHTALYWYRQSLGQGLEFLIYFQGNSAPDKSGLPSDRFSAERTGGSVSTLTIQRTQQEDSAVYLCASSLGATNSNQPQNFGDGTRLSIL.